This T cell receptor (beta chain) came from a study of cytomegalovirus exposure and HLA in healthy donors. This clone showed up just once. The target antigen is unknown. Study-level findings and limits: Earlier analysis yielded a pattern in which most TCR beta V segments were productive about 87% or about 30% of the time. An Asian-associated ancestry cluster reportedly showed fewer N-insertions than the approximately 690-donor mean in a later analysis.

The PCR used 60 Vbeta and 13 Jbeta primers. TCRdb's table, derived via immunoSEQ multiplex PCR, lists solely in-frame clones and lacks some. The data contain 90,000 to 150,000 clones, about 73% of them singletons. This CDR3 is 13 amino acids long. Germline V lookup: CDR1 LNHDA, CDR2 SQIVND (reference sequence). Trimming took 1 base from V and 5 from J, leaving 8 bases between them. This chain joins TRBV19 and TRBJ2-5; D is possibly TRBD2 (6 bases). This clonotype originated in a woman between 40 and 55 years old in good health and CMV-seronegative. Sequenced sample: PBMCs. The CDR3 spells CASSIGGRETQYF. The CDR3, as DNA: TGTGCCAGTAGTATAGGAGGGAGGGAGACCCAGTACTTC.